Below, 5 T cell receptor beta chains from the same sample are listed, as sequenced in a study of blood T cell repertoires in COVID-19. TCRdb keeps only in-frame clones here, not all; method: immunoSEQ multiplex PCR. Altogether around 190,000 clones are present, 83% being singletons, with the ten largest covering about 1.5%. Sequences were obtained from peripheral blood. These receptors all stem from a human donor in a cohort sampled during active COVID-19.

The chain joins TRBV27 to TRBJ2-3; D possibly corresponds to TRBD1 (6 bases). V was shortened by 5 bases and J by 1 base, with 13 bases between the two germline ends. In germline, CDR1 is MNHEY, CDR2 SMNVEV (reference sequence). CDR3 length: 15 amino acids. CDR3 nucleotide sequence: TGTGCCAGCAGTCTAAGACAGGCGGGCACAGATACGCAGTATTTT. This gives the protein CASSLRQAGTDTQYF.

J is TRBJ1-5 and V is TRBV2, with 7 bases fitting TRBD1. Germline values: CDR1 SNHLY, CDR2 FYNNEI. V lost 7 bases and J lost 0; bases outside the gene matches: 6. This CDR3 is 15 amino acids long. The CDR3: CASNRDSNSNQPQHF. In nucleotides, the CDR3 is TGTGCCAGCAATAGGGACAGCAATAGCAATCAGCCCCAGCATTTT.

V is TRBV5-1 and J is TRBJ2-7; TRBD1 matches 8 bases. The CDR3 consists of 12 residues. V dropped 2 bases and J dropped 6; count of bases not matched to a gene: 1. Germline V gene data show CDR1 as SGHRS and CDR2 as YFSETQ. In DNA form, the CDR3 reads TGCGCCAGCAGCTTTGGGACAGGCGAGCAGTACTTC. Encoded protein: CASSFGTGEQYF.

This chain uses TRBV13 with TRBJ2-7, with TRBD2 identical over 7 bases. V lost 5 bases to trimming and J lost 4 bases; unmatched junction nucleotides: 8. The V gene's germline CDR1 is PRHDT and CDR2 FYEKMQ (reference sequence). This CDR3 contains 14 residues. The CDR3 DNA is TGTGCCAGCAGCCCGACCGCGGGACTATACGAGCAGTACTTC. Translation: CASSPTAGLYEQYF.

CDR3 residues: CASSQSPGQPNGYTF. CDR3 DNA: TGCGCCAGCAGTCAATCCCCAGGACAGCCTAATGGCTACACCTTC. This rearrangement joins TRBV23-1 to TRBJ1-2, with a tentative D call TRBD1 (6 bases). TRBV23-1 is designated an ORF whose function remains uncertain. Trimming cost V 0 bases and J 6 bases, with 14 bases left between them. This CDR3 comprises 15 residues.